This T cell receptor (beta chain) stems from a study of blood T cell repertoires in COVID-19. For the study at large: Spain, Italy and the United States supplied samples that represented acute and convalescent COVID-19. From T cells, B-cell-depleted T cells, or PBMCs came the material, which was cDNA or gDNA.

In the authors' methods: Counts of nucleated cells, estimated from reference gene primer amplification, were obtained. Libraries were prepared by immunoSEQ multiplex PCR; TCRdb keeps only in-frame clonotypes and omits some of them. D and trimming come from the DNA, and the V and J calls and clone size come from that table. In the table there are about 64,000 clones, over 75% of which are singletons. V was clipped by 4 bases and J by 6 bases, with 12 bases between them. CDR1 SEHNR and CDR2 FQNEAQ come from the germline V gene (reference sequence). The CDR3 length is 13 residues. The origin of this receptor is a man aged 45-60 years with active COVID-19. The chain links TRBV7-9 to TRBJ1-1, with D perhaps TRBD1 (6 bases). The sample comprised peripheral blood. The CDR3 region is CASSSRQGPEAFF. CDR3 nucleotide sequence: TGTGCCAGCAGCTCCCGCCAGGGGCCTGAAGCTTTCTTT. The entire variable domain, with the rest obtained from reference TRBV7-9 and TRBJ1-1, is as follows: DTGVSQNPRHKITKRGQNVTFRCDPISEHNRLYWYRQTLGQGPEFLTYFQNEAQLEKSRLLSDRFSAERPKGSFSTLEIQRTEQGDSAMYLCASSSRQGPEAFFGQGTRLTVV.